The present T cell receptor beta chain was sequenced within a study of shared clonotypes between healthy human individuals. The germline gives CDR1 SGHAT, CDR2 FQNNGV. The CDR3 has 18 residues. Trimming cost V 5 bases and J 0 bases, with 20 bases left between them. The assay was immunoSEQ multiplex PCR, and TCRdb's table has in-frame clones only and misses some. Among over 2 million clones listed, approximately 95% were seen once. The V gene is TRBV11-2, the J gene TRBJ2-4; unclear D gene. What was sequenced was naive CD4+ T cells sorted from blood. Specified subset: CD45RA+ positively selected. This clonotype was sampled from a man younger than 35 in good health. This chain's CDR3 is CASSTLRDGTLAKNIQYF. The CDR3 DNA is TGTGCCAGCAGCACCCTTCGCGACGGAACCCTAGCCAAAAACATTCAGTACTTC.